One sample yielded the 20 T cell receptor beta chains listed below, sequenced in a study of metastatic and nonmetastatic thyroid tumors. With MiXCR, TCRdb called clones anew from the PCR reads. The sample holds some 33,000 clones; roughly 22% are singletons and the top ten take 3%. All patients reached thyroid surgery having received no treatment beforehand. The sample consisted of tumor tissue. The receptors were gathered from a male donor with papillary thyroid cancer or a benign thyroid nodule (not recorded which). Some clones in this sample may be carry-over from other donors' samples.

Ten or more counts support this clone. This chain joins TRBV5-4 and TRBJ2-3; D not resolved. The CDR3 covers 13 residues. V was trimmed by 0 bases and J by 3 bases, leaving 5 bases between them. Germline values: CDR1 SGHNT, CDR2 YYREEE (reference sequence). This CDR3 reads CASSLDGTDTQYF. CDR3 coding DNA: TGTGCCAGCAGCTTGGATGGTACAGATACGCAGTATTTT.

This clone has a count of ten or more. Since a much larger clone is just one base distant, this may be a read error. The J gene is TRBJ2-1, the V gene TRBV7-2; possibly TRBD2 for D (6 bases). The V end was cut by 0 bases, the J end by 3 bases, with 18 bases between. CDR1 and CDR2 from the germline V gene are SGHTA and FQGNSA. This CDR3 has 18 residues. CDR3 sequence reads: CASSLASGAGSRYNEQFF. The CDR3 DNA is TGTGCCAGCAGCTTAGCTAGCGGAGCCGGGTCACGCTACAATGAGCAGTTCTTC.

As for this clone: A much larger clone differs from this one at a single base, so this may be a read error. Other DNA sequences in this sample translate to the same CDR3. The chain combines TRBV18 with TRBJ1-3, with D tentatively TRBD1 (5 bases). The germline V and J ends were trimmed by 9 bases and 4 bases, with 19 bases remaining between them. The V gene's germline CDR1 is KGHSH and CDR2 LQKENI. The CDR3 totals 15 residues. CDR3 in amino acids: CASSAGTAQGNTIYF. The CDR3 DNA reads TGTGCCAGTTCAGCGGGGACGGCCCAGGGAAACACCATATATTTT.

The chain joins TRBV7-3 to TRBJ2-3; TRBD2 aligns across 7 bases. CDR1 and CDR2 from the germline V gene are SGHTA and FQGTGA. V lost 6 bases and J lost 3; bases outside the gene matches: 9. The CDR3 is made up of 15 amino acids. The CDR3 loop is CASSPAGSGTDTQYF. CDR3 sequence (DNA): TGTGCCAGCAGTCCAGCGGGATCGGGTACAGATACGCAGTATTTT. The full variable domain, its missing parts supplied by reference TRBV7-3 and TRBJ2-3, is GAGVSQTPSNKVTEKGKYVELRCDPISGHTALYWYRQSLGQGPEFLIYFQGTGAADDSGLPNDRFFAVRPEGSVSTLKIQRTERGDSAVYLCASSPAGSGTDTQYFGPGTRLTVL.

The genes are TRBV18 and TRBJ2-6; 9 bases line up with TRBD1. This CDR3 has 19 residues. With V trimmed by 8 bases and J by 0 bases, 14 bases remained unmatched. The germline V gene encodes CDR1 KGHSH and CDR2 LQKENI. The CDR3, as DNA: TGTGCCAGCCAAGTTAACCCGGGACAGGGCCTCTCTGGGGCCAACGTCCTGACTTTC. It translates to CASQVNPGQGLSGANVLTF.

This clone has more than one count but fewer than ten. This chain links TRBV6-1 with TRBJ2-1, with 12 bases fitting TRBD2. Germline V gene lookup returns CDR1 MNHNS and CDR2 SASEGT. The CDR3 is 16 amino acids. The junction had 10 bases not matched to a gene; V was cut back by 6 bases and J by 7 bases. CDR3 nucleotides: TGTGCCAGCAGGTGGGCTAGCGGGGGGGCCGGGAATGAGCAGTTCTTC. It codes for CASRWASGGAGNEQFF.

The gene calls are TRBV3-1 and TRBJ2-7, with 8 nucleotides matching TRBD2. CDR1 and CDR2 (germline): LGHDT, YNNKEL (reference sequence). V was pared by 3 bases and J by 6 bases, with 7 bases of the junction left unmatched. CDR3 size: 14 residues. CDR3 amino acids: CASSHVSGTPEQYF. The CDR3 DNA sequence: TGTGCCAGCAGCCATGTTAGCGGGACGCCCGAGCAGTACTTC.

This clone has a count of ten or more. The chain carries TRBV5-1 and TRBJ2-1; 11 positions match TRBD2. J was trimmed by 7 bases and V by 4 bases; bases with no gene match: 10. This CDR3 is 16 amino acids long. The V gene's germline CDR1 is SGHRS and CDR2 YFSETQ. CDR3 sequence (DNA): TGCGCCAGCAGCACACGACTAGCGGGGACGGCGAATGAGCAGTTCTTC. It is translated as CASSTRLAGTANEQFF.

This clone was counted only a few times. Its ends do not fully match the called genes, so a read error is possible. The rearrangement uses TRBV6-5 and TRBJ2-7, with 9 positions matching TRBD2. In germline, CDR1 is MNHEY, CDR2 SVGAGI. This CDR3 contains 18 residues. CDR3 coding DNA: TGTGCCAACAGTTACTCCATTCGACCTATTAGCGGGAGTTACGAGCAGTACTTC. Protein product: CANSYSIRPISGSYEQYF.

This chain links TRBV2 with TRBJ2-7; TRBD2 is a possible D gene (6 bases). CDR3 length: 14 amino acids. V dropped 3 bases and J dropped 3 bases, with 12 bases sitting between them. Looked up from germline, CDR1 is SNHLY and CDR2 is FYNNEI. CDR3 sequence reads: CASSDGSGYYEQYF. In nucleotides, the CDR3 is TGTGCCAGCAGTGATGGTAGCGGCTACTACGAGCAGTACTTC.

This clone came up a few times. The chain recombines TRBV6-1 with TRBJ2-3, with 13 bases matching TRBD2. V was pared by 8 bases and J by 10 bases, with 6 bases of the junction left unmatched. CDR1 is MNHNS, CDR2 SASEGT, per germline. This CDR3 comprises 13 residues. The CDR3 sequence: CASAGLAGCPQYF. DNA for the CDR3: TGTGCCAGCGCGGGACTAGCGGGGTGCCCGCAGTATTTT.

This clone was seen ten or more times. The rearrangement links TRBV5-1 to TRBJ2-1; D might be TRBD2 (6 bases). The CDR3 has 13 amino acids. Germline V CDR1 and CDR2: SGHRS, YFSETQ. Trimming cost V 4 bases and J 8 bases, with 13 bases left between them. The CDR3 DNA sequence: TGCGCCAGCAGCCCCGATCGCGGGGATGAGCAGTTCTTC. Residues: CASSPDRGDEQFF.

This clone has ten or more counts. The rearrangement links TRBV4-2 to TRBJ2-1; 8 bases line up with TRBD2. CDR1 and CDR2 (germline): LGHNA, YNFKEQ. The CDR3 spans 17 residues. The trim removed 4 bases at V and 0 bases at J, leaving 8 bases unmatched. The chain's CDR3 is CASSPRGGTRSYNEQFF. CDR3 in DNA: TGTGCCAGCAGCCCCCGGGGGGGCACCCGCTCCTACAATGAGCAGTTCTTC.

At least ten counts were recorded for this clone. The V and J genes are TRBV27 and TRBJ1-6; no firm D call. From germline, CDR1 is MNHEY and CDR2 SMNVEV (reference sequence). The V end was cut by 5 bases, the J end by 1 base, with 12 bases between. The CDR3 has 16 amino acids. The CDR3 sequence: CASSVQMGSYNSPLHF. CDR3 in DNA: TGTGCCAGCAGTGTACAGATGGGATCCTATAATTCACCCCTCCACTTT.

This CDR3 reads CASSLESYHGQFF. Written as DNA, the CDR3 is TGTGCCAGCAGCTTAGAGTCCTACCATGGGCAGTTCTTC. The rearrangement uses TRBV7-9 and TRBJ2-1, with D hard to call. Trimming cost V 1 base and J 12 bases, with 13 bases left between them. The CDR3 has 13 residues. Germline-derived CDR1 and CDR2 are SEHNR and FQNEAQ (reference sequence).

To note about this clone: One end of the junction does not line up with germline, which may come from a read error. This chain links TRBV2 with TRBJ2-7; 7 bases fit TRBD1. The CDR3 spans 13 residues. CDR1 and CDR2 from the germline V gene are SNHLY and FYNNEI. As DNA, the CDR3 is TGTGCCAGCAGTAGGACAGGTGGCTACGAGCAATACTTC. Its protein product is CASSRTGGYEQYF.

At least ten counts were recorded for this clone. This rearrangement joins TRBV14 to TRBJ2-5; D is possibly TRBD2 (6 bases). Trimming stripped 5 bases from V and 5 bases from J, with 18 bases between. Germline CDR1 and CDR2: SGHDN and FVKESK. The CDR3 has 15 residues. CDR3: CASSAGTRGMETQYF. The CDR3 coding sequence is TGTGCCAGCAGCGCAGGGACCCGGGGGATGGAGACCCAGTACTTC.

The chain has TRBV7-2 and TRBJ2-5; D gene ambiguous. Germline CDR1 reads SGHTA; CDR2 reads FQGNSA. Trimming took off 1 base at V and 5 bases at J, with 14 bases between the two ends. The CDR3 has 15 residues. CDR3 sequence (DNA): TGTGCCAGCAGCTTAGTAAGGATAGAGCAGGAGACCCAGTACTTC. It specifies CASSLVRIEQETQYF.

The sample holds many counts of this clone. This sequence joins TRBV18 and TRBJ1-4; TRBD1 agrees at 10 bases. The germline V gene encodes CDR1 KGHSH and CDR2 LQKENI. V lost 3 bases and J lost 5; bases outside the gene matches: 0. CDR3 length equals 14 residues. In DNA, the CDR3 is TGTGCCAGCTCACCGGGACAGGGGAATGAAAAACTGTTTTTT. It translates to CASSPGQGNEKLFF.

This clone ranks as medium-sized. The chain combines TRBV6-2 or TRBV6-3 with TRBJ2-7; TRBD2 agrees at 10 bases. Germline V gene data show CDR1 as MNHEY and CDR2 as SVGEGT. Unmatched junction bases numbered 10, after V lost 6 bases and J lost 2 bases. This CDR3 comprises 16 residues. CDR3 DNA sequence: TGTGCCAGCAGCCGGGTAGGAGCGGGAGGGCCCTACGAGCAGTACTTC. It translates to CASSRVGAGGPYEQYF.